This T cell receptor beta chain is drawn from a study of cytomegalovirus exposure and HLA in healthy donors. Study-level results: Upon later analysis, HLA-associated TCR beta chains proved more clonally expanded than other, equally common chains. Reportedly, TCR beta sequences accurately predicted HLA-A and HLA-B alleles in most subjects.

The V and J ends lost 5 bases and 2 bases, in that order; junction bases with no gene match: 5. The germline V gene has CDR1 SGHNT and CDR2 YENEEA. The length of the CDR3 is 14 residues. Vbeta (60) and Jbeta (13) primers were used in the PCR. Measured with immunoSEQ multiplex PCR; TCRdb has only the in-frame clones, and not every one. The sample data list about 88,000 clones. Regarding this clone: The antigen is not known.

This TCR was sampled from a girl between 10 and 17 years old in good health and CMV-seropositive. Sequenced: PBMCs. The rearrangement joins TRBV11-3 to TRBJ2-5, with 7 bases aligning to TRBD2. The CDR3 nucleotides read TGTGCCAGCAGCAAACGGACTAGACAAGAGACCCAGTACTTC. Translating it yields CASSKRTRQETQYF. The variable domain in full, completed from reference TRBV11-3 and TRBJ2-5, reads EAGVVQSPRYKIIEKKQPVAFWCNPISGHNTLYWYLQNLGQGPELLIRYENEEAVDDSQLPKDRFSAERLKGVDSTLKIQPAELGDSAVYLCASSKRTRQETQYFGPGTRLLVL.